Shown below are 10 T cell receptor beta chains from a single sample sequenced in a study of blood T cell repertoires in COVID-19. Repertoires were generated with immunoSEQ multiplex PCR, while TCRdb's copy carries only in-frame clones and drops some. This table has approximately 250,000 clones, around 84% appearing once. Material for sequencing was peripheral blood. The receptors here all came from a man in his 60s with acute or convalescent COVID-19.

This chain links TRBV2 with TRBJ2-3; TRBD2 matches at 12 bases. Per the germline V gene, CDR1 is SNHLY and CDR2 is FYNNEI. Germline trimming cut 4 bases from V and 4 bases from J; bases unmatched to any gene: 6. This CDR3 region has 16 residues. CDR3 region: CASSGRLAGAADTQYF. The CDR3 coding sequence is TGTGCCAGCAGTGGCAGACTAGCGGGAGCCGCAGATACGCAGTATTTT.

The rearrangement uses TRBV28 and TRBJ1-4; the D gene is possibly TRBD1 (5 bases). Germline CDR1 reads MDHEN; CDR2 reads SYDVKM. Trimming pared 5 bases from V and 8 bases from J, leaving 15 bases between. This CDR3 has 14 residues. Here the CDR3 reads CASSNLNKGEKLFF. CDR3 nucleotide sequence: TGTGCCAGCAGTAACCTTAATAAGGGGGAAAAACTGTTTTTT.

The chain employs TRBV11-3 and TRBJ2-1; TRBD1 might be the D (5 bases). The CDR3 spans 15 residues. The ends were cut back, 5 bases at V and 3 bases at J, with 14 bases in the middle. CDR1 and CDR2 (germline): SGHNT, YENEEA. CDR3 amino acids: CASSLGPTVYNEQFF. The CDR3 bases are TGTGCCAGCAGCCTCGGCCCGACAGTCTACAATGAGCAGTTCTTC.

The CDR3 spells CASSPRQGSTDTQYF. As DNA, the CDR3 is TGTGCCAGCTCACCAAGACAGGGTAGCACAGATACGCAGTATTTT. The chain is built from TRBV18 and TRBJ2-3, with 7 bases lining up with TRBD1. The CDR3 consists of 15 residues. Trimming at V came to 2 bases and at J to 0 bases, leaving 2 bases not matched to a gene. Looked up from germline, CDR1 is KGHSH and CDR2 is LQKENI.

This chain connects TRBV15 to TRBJ1-5, with D perhaps matching TRBD1 (6 bases). V dropped 8 bases and J dropped 8 bases, with 25 bases sitting between them. CDR3 size: 16 residues. CDR1 and CDR2 (germline): LNHNV, YYDKDF (reference sequence). The CDR3 DNA reads TGTGCCACCTCCACTGCTCGCCAGGGGCGCAGGGAGCCCCAGCATTTT. It translates to CATSTARQGRREPQHF.

This chain connects TRBV7-8 to TRBJ2-2, with D possibly matching TRBD1 (6 bases). This CDR3 contains 16 residues. Germline-derived CDR1 and CDR2 are SGHVS and FQNEAQ. V was clipped by 5 bases and J by 0 bases, with 13 bases between them. CDR3 in amino acids: CASSLYRAPNTGELFF. The CDR3 DNA reads as TGTGCCAGCAGCCTCTACAGGGCACCGAACACCGGGGAGCTGTTTTTT.

The genes are TRBV10-3 and TRBJ2-7; 11 bases are shared with TRBD1. V was clipped by 2 bases and J by 0 bases; unmatched bases: 3. Germline CDR1 reads ENHRY; CDR2 reads SYGVKD. The CDR3 consists of 16 residues. The CDR3, as DNA: TGTGCCATCAGTGAGCCCGGGACAGGGGGCTCCTACGAGCAGTACTTC. Protein: CAISEPGTGGSYEQYF.

The chain links TRBV2 to TRBJ1-1; D may be TRBD1 (5 bases). The CDR3 is 13 residues long. V gave up 7 bases and J gave up 4 bases, with 13 bases separating them. The germline CDR1 and CDR2 sequences are SNHLY and FYNNEI. This chain's CDR3 is CASIGLGGTEAFF. CDR3 nucleotide sequence: TGTGCCAGCATCGGTCTGGGGGGCACTGAAGCTTTCTTT.

DNA for the CDR3: TGTGCCAGCAGTATTCGACAGAATGAAAAACTGTTTTTT. This sequence encodes CASSIRQNEKLFF. The V and J genes are TRBV27 and TRBJ1-4; weak D call: TRBD1 (5 bases). CDR1 and CDR2 (germline): MNHEY, SMNVEV (reference sequence). V lost 5 bases, J lost 5 bases, and 9 bases lay in between. This CDR3 has 13 amino acids.

The V and J genes are TRBV7-8 and TRBJ2-1, with TRBD2 matching 12 bases. The V and J ends lost 1 base and 12 bases, in that order; junction bases with no gene match: 13. There are 17 residues in the CDR3. The germline V gene encodes CDR1 SGHVS and CDR2 FQNEAQ. The CDR3 DNA reads TGTGCCAGCAGCTTAGACCCAGGGGCTAGCGGGAGGGTCGGGCAGTTCTTC. Its protein is CASSLDPGASGRVGQFF.